The clone carrying this T cell receptor (beta chain) has just a few counts. Its specificity is not known. Absence of ophthalmopathy progression within 18 months defined stable Graves' hyperthyroidism. Each patient was aged 18 to 65 and had newly diagnosed hyperthyroidism of under 2 months' duration. Source material for PBMCs was 9 to 10 ml fresh peripheral blood. Germline trimming cut 5 bases from V and 5 bases from J; bases unmatched to any gene: 13. The CDR3 extends over 16 amino acids. CDR1 and CDR2 from the germline V gene are SGHVS and FQNEAQ. This specimen comes from a study of T cells in Graves' hyperthyroidism and ophthalmopathy. Authors of the study amplified TCR beta CDR3 regions from RNA transcripts. Carried out on the TCR CDR3, a first-round RT-PCR used the HTBI primer set. TCRdb re-analysed the multiplex PCR reads in MiXCR, keeping a single row per CDR3 protein. The sample has about 210,000 distinct CDR3 sequences; about 15% are singletons.

Study findings and constraints: In blood, most of the thyroid clonotypes expanded above 0.001 were also present.

The specimen sequenced was blood. The sequence came from a man aged 45 to 65 with Graves' hyperthyroidism. The chain couples TRBV7-8 to TRBJ2-7, with 9 bases that match TRBD1. The CDR3 protein is CASSDRDRASLDEQYF. CDR3 DNA: TGTGCCAGCAGCGACCGGGACAGGGCCTCTTTGGACGAGCAGTACTTC.